These 26 T cell receptor beta chains were sequenced from one sample in a study of T-cell memory formation after mild COVID-19. TCRdb called the 5' RACE reads again in MiXCR, with one record for every CDR3 protein. The sample holds about 260,000 distinct CDR3 sequences; 15% to 20% are singletons and the top ten take 20% to 25%. The material sequenced was PBMCs or a T cell subset sorted from them (not recorded which). The receptors originated from a man in his late teens or twenties who had mild COVID-19 (a few samples of this study predate the infection). Cell type and time point are not known.

This clonotype was picked up a small number of times. J is TRBJ2-3 and V is TRBV20-1, with 9 bases aligning to TRBD1. Germline CDR1 reads DFQATT; CDR2 reads SNEGSKA (reference sequence). V lost 4 bases, J lost 3 bases, and 8 bases stayed unmatched. The CDR3 loop spans 15 amino acids. This chain's CDR3 is CSATLPGQGTDTQYF. In DNA, the CDR3 is TGCAGTGCTACTCTACCTGGACAGGGGACAGATACGCAGTATTTT.

V gene TRBV5-1 combines with J gene TRBJ2-1, with D uncertain. The V and J ends lost 3 bases and 5 bases respectively, with 12 bases between them. The CDR3 loop spans 14 amino acids. Germline V gene data show CDR1 as SGHRS and CDR2 as YFSETQ. CDR3 region: CASSSGWGHNEQFF. CDR3 bases: TGCGCCAGCAGCTCTGGATGGGGTCACAATGAGCAGTTCTTC.

V and J are TRBV5-1 and TRBJ2-7; the D gene could be TRBD1 or TRBD2 (5 bases each). Trimming took off 4 bases at V and 1 base at J, with 9 bases between the two ends. This CDR3 has 13 residues. CDR1 is SGHRS, CDR2 YFSETQ, per germline. The CDR3 DNA sequence: TGCGCCAGCAGCAACGGGGCGTCCTACGAGCAGTACTTC. It yields the protein CASSNGASYEQYF.

This clonotype was counted a few times. This chain links TRBV3-1 with TRBJ2-4; the D is unclear. The CDR3 covers 15 residues. CDR1 and CDR2 (germline): LGHDT, YNNKEL (reference sequence). With 3 bases removed from V and 0 bases from J, the gap between germline ends came to 9 bases. CDR3 loop: CASSHSLLAKNIQYF. The CDR3 DNA is TGTGCCAGCAGCCACAGTCTCCTAGCCAAAAACATTCAGTACTTC. Full variable domain (missing parts from reference TRBV3-1 and TRBJ2-4): DTAVSQTPKYLVTQMGNDKSIKCEQNLGHDTMYWYKQDSKKFLKIMFSYNNKELIINETVPNRFSPKSPDKAHLNLHINSLELGDSAVYFCASSHSLLAKNIQYFGAGTRLSVL.

V gene TRBV5-4 combines with J gene TRBJ2-2; 9 bases align to TRBD2. The V segment lost 4 bases and the J segment 6 bases; nucleotides outside the gene matches: 10. The CDR3 length is 16 residues. Germline V gives CDR1 SGHNT, CDR2 YYREEE (reference sequence). CDR3 sequence: CASSPGTSRAPGELFF. CDR3 bases: TGTGCCAGCAGCCCAGGGACTAGCCGGGCTCCCGGGGAGCTGTTTTTT.

A few counts support this clonotype. The V gene is TRBV29-1, the J gene TRBJ2-3; 8 bases fit TRBD2. Trimming took 7 bases from V and 0 from J; bases not matched to a gene: 9. This CDR3 is 15 amino acids long. From germline, CDR1 is SQVTM and CDR2 ANQGSEA. The CDR3, as DNA: TGCAGCGGATCGGGAGCGGGGGTTAGCACAGATACGCAGTATTTT. This sequence encodes CSGSGAGVSTDTQYF.

This clonotype was picked up a small number of times. The rearrangement uses TRBV6-5 and TRBJ2-2; D could derive from TRBD1 or TRBD2 (5 bases each). Deletions cut 2 bases from V and 0 bases from J, with 10 bases between. CDR3 size: 16 residues. CDR1 and CDR2 (germline): MNHEY, SVGAGI. The CDR3 here is CASSYGGPTNTGELFF. DNA of the CDR3: TGTGCCAGCAGTTACGGGGGACCGACGAACACCGGGGAGCTGTTTTTT.

The chain carries TRBV3-1 and TRBJ2-5; D is possibly TRBD1 (6 bases). The CDR3 is made up of 14 amino acids. V lost 0 bases to trimming and J lost 11 bases, with 16 bases between them. CDR1 LGHDT and CDR2 YNNKEL come from the germline V gene (reference sequence). The CDR3 sequence: CASSQEGGTTPQYF. As DNA, the CDR3 is TGTGCCAGCAGCCAAGAAGGGGGAACTACCCCGCAGTACTTC.

This clonotype appeared a few times. The chain carries TRBV7-2 and TRBJ1-1, with TRBD1 identical over 7 bases. Looked up from germline, CDR1 is SGHTA and CDR2 is FQGNSA. J was trimmed by 12 bases and V by 4 bases; bases with no gene match: 14. The CDR3 is 14 amino acids. The CDR3 DNA is TGTGCCAGCAGCTCGCAGGGGGGATCAGGAGCGACTTTCTTT. It codes for CASSSQGGSGATFF.

This chain uses TRBV7-2 with TRBJ1-1; D gene uncertain. The CDR3 spans 14 residues. V was pared by 2 bases and J by 4 bases, with 11 bases between. The germline V gene has CDR1 SGHTA and CDR2 FQGNSA. The CDR3, as DNA: TGTGCCAGCAGCTTACTAAATCGAGGCACTGAAGCTTTCTTT. It is translated as CASSLLNRGTEAFF.

This clonotype was picked up one time. This chain joins TRBV6-6 and TRBJ1-5; TRBD1 matches at 9 bases. This CDR3 comprises 15 residues. Germline CDR1 MNHNY, CDR2 SVGAGI (reference sequence). Trimming cost V 5 bases and J 4 bases; bases outside gene matches: 6. The CDR3 nucleotides read TGTGCCAGCAGTAAACCGGGACAGGGTAATCAGCCCCAGCATTTT. As protein: CASSKPGQGNQPQHF.

The table lists this clonotype with a few counts. This chain joins TRBV7-8 and TRBJ2-7; tentatively, D is TRBD1 (5 bases). V was pared by 4 bases and J by 0 bases, with 10 bases between. Germline CDR1 SGHVS, CDR2 FQNEAQ. CDR3 length: 14 amino acids. CDR3 DNA sequence: TGTGCCAGCAGCTATGTTCAGGGCTCCTACGAGCAGTACTTC. Translation: CASSYVQGSYEQYF.

At least ten counts were recorded for this clonotype. The chain joins TRBV6-2 or TRBV6-3 to TRBJ2-7; TRBD1 or TRBD2 may be the D gene (5 bases each). Trimming took 4 bases from V and 4 from J, leaving 8 bases between them. The CDR3 runs to 12 residues. Germline V gene data show CDR1 as MNHEY and CDR2 as SVGEGT. CDR3 loop: CASSWDGYEQYV. CDR3 bases: TGTGCCAGCAGTTGGGACGGGTACGAGCAGTACGTC.

This clonotype was observed a handful of times. The chain joins TRBV4-1 to TRBJ2-5, with D unclear. The CDR3 spans 15 residues. Trimming shortened V by 1 base and J by 0 bases, and 9 bases separated the two germline ends. CDR1 is MGHRA, CDR2 YSYEKL, per germline. CDR3 coding DNA: TGCGCCAGCAGCCAAGTGCTTGTGTACCAAGAGACCCAGTACTTC. It translates to CASSQVLVYQETQYF.

This clonotype has ten or more counts. The gene calls are TRBV12-3 or TRBV12-4 and TRBJ2-3; 8 nucleotides line up with TRBD1. This CDR3 is built from 16 residues. The V gene end was trimmed by 5 bases and the J gene end by 5 bases; junction bases not matched to a gene: 12. The CDR3 region has the DNA TGTGCCAGCAGTCCCCCGCGACAGGGGACTGGAGATACGCAGTATTTT. Residues: CASSPPRQGTGDTQYF.

The V and J genes are TRBV4-3 and TRBJ2-7; 9 nucleotides line up with TRBD1. CDR3 length equals 15 residues. Germline V lookup: CDR1 LGHNA, CDR2 YSLEER. Trimming cost V 3 bases and J 3 bases; bases outside gene matches: 6. CDR3 in amino acids: CASSQGTGYDYEQYF. In DNA, the CDR3 is TGCGCCAGCAGCCAGGGGACAGGGTATGACTACGAGCAGTACTTC.

This clonotype was seen a few times. The chain uses TRBV12-3 or TRBV12-4 and TRBJ1-2; 8 nucleotides agree with TRBD1. The ends lost 5 bases at V and 6 bases at J; junction bases unmatched: 5. The CDR3 has 13 residues. CDR3 DNA: TGTGCCAGCAGTCAGGGACAGGAGCATGGCTACACCTTC. Its translation: CASSQGQEHGYTF.

The chain carries TRBV6-5 and TRBJ2-1, with TRBD1 as a possible D gene (5 bases). The CDR3 runs to 12 residues. Germline CDR1 MNHEY, CDR2 SVGAGI. Trimming left V 6 bases short and J 5 bases short, with 8 bases between. The chain's CDR3 is CASRATDNEQFF. In DNA, the CDR3 is TGTGCCAGCAGGGCGACAGACAATGAGCAGTTCTTC.

This clonotype was counted ten times or more. The CDR3 reads CASSSTGLGYTF. The CDR3 nucleotides are TGTGCCAGCAGCTCTACAGGGCTCGGCTACACCTTC. The rearrangement links TRBV7-2 to TRBJ1-2; the D gene is possibly TRBD1 (6 bases). Trimming left V 4 bases short and J 8 bases short, with 11 bases between. There are 12 residues in the CDR3. Germline V gene data show CDR1 as SGHTA and CDR2 as FQGNSA.

This clonotype was picked up a small number of times. The chain carries TRBV7-2 and TRBJ1-1; 7 nucleotides align to TRBD1. Germline V lookup: CDR1 SGHTA, CDR2 FQGNSA. The CDR3 consists of 12 residues. Unmatched junction bases numbered 8, after V lost 5 bases and J lost 11 bases. Here the CDR3 DNA reads TGTGCCAGCAGCCCCCAACAGGGGTCGGCTTTCTTT. It encodes CASSPQQGSAFF.

Only a few counts were recorded for this clonotype. CDR3 in amino acids: CASRSGTGFDEQFF. The CDR3 region has the DNA TGTGCCAGCAGGTCCGGGACAGGTTTTGATGAGCAGTTCTTC. The rearrangement uses TRBV7-2 and TRBJ2-1; 8 bases line up with TRBD1. The CDR3 sequence is 14 residues long. The germline V gene has CDR1 SGHTA and CDR2 FQGNSA. The ends lost 6 bases at V and 8 bases at J; junction bases unmatched: 9.

With respect to this clonotype: Germline and junction disagree at one end, which may indicate a read error. This rearrangement joins TRBV5-1 to TRBJ1-4; D might be TRBD1 (5 bases). This CDR3 is 14 amino acids long. The germline gives CDR1 SGHRS, CDR2 YFSETQ. In DNA, the CDR3 is TGCGCCAGCAGCAACACCGGGACGGATGAAAAACTGTATTTT. It specifies CASSNTGTDEKLYF.

The chain employs TRBV28 and TRBJ1-4; D unclear. This CDR3 has 15 amino acids. The V end was cut by 3 bases, the J end by 2 bases, with 10 bases between. The germline gives CDR1 MDHEN, CDR2 SYDVKM. CDR3: CASSFWGSTNEKLFF. As DNA, the CDR3 is TGTGCCAGCAGTTTTTGGGGTTCGACTAATGAAAAACTGTTTTTT.

The chain carries TRBV3-1 and TRBJ2-1; no clear D gene. This CDR3 has 13 amino acids. Germline loops: CDR1 LGHDT, CDR2 YNNKEL (reference sequence). Trimming pared 1 base from V and 10 bases from J, leaving 11 bases between. CDR3 coding DNA: TGTGCCAGCAGCCAAGGTCGAGTGGGGGAGCAGTTCTTC. Its protein is CASSQGRVGEQFF.

This clonotype has just a few counts. CDR3 in amino acids: CASSGGLETWVSPLHF. The CDR3 bases are TGTGCCAGCAGCGGGGGTTTGGAAACTTGGGTTTCACCCCTCCACTTT. J is TRBJ1-6 and V is TRBV9; D gene unclear. V was shortened by 3 bases and J by 9 bases, with 19 bases between the two germline ends. CDR3 length: 16 residues. Germline CDR1 SGDLS, CDR2 YYNGEE.

The V gene is TRBV2, the J gene TRBJ1-1; TRBD1 is a possible D gene (5 bases). Per the germline V gene, CDR1 is SNHLY and CDR2 is FYNNEI. The V end lost 7 bases, the J end lost 0 bases, and 18 bases lay between the germline ends. The CDR3 covers 16 residues. The CDR3 here is CASTSHSDSMNTEAFF. DNA for the CDR3: TGTGCCAGCACCTCTCACTCAGACAGCATGAACACTGAAGCTTTCTTT.